This TCR beta chain is from a study of blood T cell repertoires in COVID-19. In the study overall: The United States, Italy and Spain were the sources of the acute and convalescent COVID-19 samples.

This clone came up once. Authors' processing steps: Reference gene primer amplification gave nucleated cell count estimates. The protocol was immunoSEQ multiplex PCR, while the TCRdb copy is restricted to in-frame clones and leaves out a portion. That table supplies the V and J calls and clone size; D and trimming were determined from the DNA. The sample records about 150,000 clones, 80% to 90% being singletons. V was pared by 5 bases and J by 0 bases, with 7 bases between. CDR1 SGHAT and CDR2 FQNNGV come from the germline V gene. The CDR3 contains 13 residues. The sequenced material came from peripheral blood. This receptor was identified in a woman between 50 and 59 years old in a cohort sampled during active or convalescent COVID-19. V and J are TRBV11-2 and TRBJ1-2; D remains unclear. CDR3 coding DNA: TGTGCCAGCAGCGTAAATTCTAACTATGGCTACACCTTC. Translating gives CASSVNSNYGYTF.